This TCR beta chain was captured by sequencing in a study of cytomegalovirus exposure and HLA in healthy donors. Study-level background: In an earlier analysis, approximately 120 million unique TCR beta sequences were found from some 170 million T cells.

The study, taken as a whole, reports: Later analysis demonstrated an association between a missense DCLRE1C variant and TCR beta V- and J-gene trimming. Likely technical artifact: a cluster of highly shared sequence variants. High specificity and sensitivity for cytomegalovirus status were reported for the classifier.

CDR1 is MGHRA, CDR2 YSYEKL, per germline. The CDR3 spans 16 residues. J was trimmed by 2 bases and V by 5 bases; bases with no gene match: 9. PCR employed 60 Vbeta and 13 Jbeta primers. Assay used: immunoSEQ multiplex PCR; TCRdb lists only in-frame clones, some missing. The data hold approximately 120,000 clones, with about 80% observed a single time. About this clone itself: Its target is not known.

The chain is built from TRBV4-1 and TRBJ2-3; TRBD1 matches 8 bases. Sequenced material: PBMCs. The TCR originated in a woman aged 45-60 years in good health and CMV-seropositive. For the CDR3, the DNA is TGCGCCAGCAGCAGAGGACAGGGAGGTACCACAGATACGCAGTATTTT. Its protein is CASSRGQGGTTDTQYF.